This TCR beta chain is drawn from a study of blood T cell repertoires in COVID-19. Using immunoSEQ multiplex PCR, the repertoire was profiled, and TCRdb retains in-frame clones only, with some absent. This table holds about 210,000 clones, about four fifths found once. Germline assignment: CDR1 KGHDR and CDR2 SFDVKD. The CDR3 runs to 15 residues. V was clipped by 4 bases and J by 4 bases, with 12 bases between them. The sequence was obtained from a woman aged 50 to 65 with acute or convalescent COVID-19. Sequencing was done on a sample of peripheral blood. The chain combines TRBV24-1 with TRBJ1-4, with D possibly being TRBD1 (5 bases). CDR3 loop: CATSEGQANNEKLFF. The CDR3 region has the DNA TGTGCCACCAGTGAAGGACAAGCCAATAATGAAAAACTGTTTTTT.